These T cell receptor beta chains were read from a single sample in a study of blood T cell repertoires in COVID-19. Generated by immunoSEQ multiplex PCR, the TCRdb table keeps only in-frame clones and is missing some. The sample contains a few hundred thousand clones, 86% of which appear only once. The sequencing input was peripheral blood. These receptors all stem from a man aged 25-40 years who had recovered from COVID-19. Each CDR3 is given with its conserved first and last residue. A D gene is named only where the DNA matches it firmly. Clone size, where shown, is once, few, many, or a class for clones that have expanded.

CDR3aa: CASSQGGGEGETQYF; j_gene: TRBJ2-5; v_gene: TRBV4-3; abundance: NA; d_gene: TRBD2
CDR3aa: CASSPVLERGLTSTDTQYF; j_gene: TRBJ2-3; v_gene: TRBV27; abundance: NA; d_gene: TRBD2
CDR3aa: CASSSGSALALGEQYF; j_gene: TRBJ2-7; v_gene: TRBV13; abundance: NA; d_gene: NA
CDR3aa: CATSRDLDIGQLSNYGYTF; j_gene: TRBJ1-2; v_gene: TRBV15; abundance: NA; d_gene: NA
CDR3aa: CASSLAREYEQYF; j_gene: TRBJ2-7; v_gene: TRBV7-7; abundance: NA; d_gene: NA
CDR3aa: CAISERQGNYEQYF; j_gene: TRBJ2-7; v_gene: TRBV10-3; abundance: NA; d_gene: NA
CDR3aa: CASSVAVGSSNQPQHF; j_gene: TRBJ1-5; v_gene: TRBV6-1; abundance: NA; d_gene: NA
CDR3aa: CASSIVAGDGYTF; j_gene: TRBJ1-2; v_gene: TRBV19; abundance: NA; d_gene: NA
CDR3aa: CASIKRGANYGYTF; j_gene: TRBJ1-2; v_gene: TRBV2; abundance: NA; d_gene: NA
CDR3aa: CASSYDRGGNTIYF; j_gene: TRBJ1-3; v_gene: TRBV13; abundance: once; d_gene: TRBD1
CDR3aa: CASGTRTSGTYNEQFF; j_gene: TRBJ2-1; v_gene: TRBV12-5; abundance: NA; d_gene: TRBD2
CDR3aa: CASSFGQHATGELFF; j_gene: TRBJ2-2; v_gene: TRBV5-8; abundance: NA; d_gene: NA
CDR3aa: CASSQDTSRLFEQYF; j_gene: TRBJ2-7; v_gene: TRBV3-1/TRBV3-2; abundance: NA; d_gene: NA
CDR3aa: CASSQYSVAVGGYTF; j_gene: TRBJ1-2; v_gene: TRBV3-1/TRBV3-2; abundance: once; d_gene: NA
CDR3aa: CASSRTGADNQPQHF; j_gene: TRBJ1-5; v_gene: TRBV6-5; abundance: NA; d_gene: TRBD1
CDR3aa: CASSYDLGGETQYF; j_gene: TRBJ2-5; v_gene: TRBV9; abundance: NA; d_gene: NA
CDR3aa: CASSGDRAADTQYF; j_gene: TRBJ2-3; v_gene: TRBV11-2; abundance: NA; d_gene: TRBD1
CDR3aa: CASSQNSSTGELFF; j_gene: TRBJ2-2; v_gene: TRBV23-1; abundance: once; d_gene: NA
CDR3aa: CATSPRQGNYEQYF; j_gene: TRBJ2-7; v_gene: TRBV15; abundance: NA; d_gene: NA
CDR3aa: CASSGLGEAFF; j_gene: TRBJ1-1; v_gene: TRBV6-2/TRBV6-3; abundance: NA; d_gene: NA
CDR3aa: CASSDAAGQNTEAFF; j_gene: TRBJ1-1; v_gene: TRBV25-1; abundance: NA; d_gene: NA
CDR3aa: CASSVLGVNEQFF; j_gene: TRBJ2-1; v_gene: TRBV9; abundance: NA; d_gene: NA
CDR3aa: CASSRGGQGAETQYF; j_gene: TRBJ2-5; v_gene: TRBV5-4; abundance: once; d_gene: TRBD1
CDR3aa: CASSRSGGIGQYF; j_gene: TRBJ2-7; v_gene: TRBV6-5; abundance: NA; d_gene: NA
CDR3aa: CASSPPLGRGYEQYF; j_gene: TRBJ2-7; v_gene: TRBV16; abundance: NA; d_gene: NA
CDR3aa: CASSPPLQGARTGELFF; j_gene: TRBJ2-2; v_gene: TRBV9; abundance: NA; d_gene: TRBD1
CDR3aa: CASSVGILNTEAFF; j_gene: TRBJ1-1; v_gene: TRBV2; abundance: NA; d_gene: NA
CDR3aa: CASSLRHLRNSPLHF; j_gene: TRBJ1-6; v_gene: TRBV5-6; abundance: NA; d_gene: NA
CDR3aa: CSARGTRGPFF; j_gene: TRBJ2-1; v_gene: TRBV20-1; abundance: NA; d_gene: NA
CDR3aa: CASSSYIAGGPDTQYF; j_gene: TRBJ2-3; v_gene: TRBV11-1; abundance: NA; d_gene: TRBD2
CDR3aa: CASSLDSPTGELFF; j_gene: TRBJ2-2; v_gene: TRBV7-2; abundance: once; d_gene: NA
CDR3aa: CAGERDREVRDQFF; j_gene: TRBJ2-1; v_gene: TRBV7-9; abundance: NA; d_gene: TRBD1
CDR3aa: CASSLLFQGFTDTQYF; j_gene: TRBJ2-3; v_gene: TRBV19; abundance: NA; d_gene: NA
CDR3aa: CASSPTGGPETQYF; j_gene: TRBJ2-5; v_gene: TRBV4-1; abundance: NA; d_gene: TRBD1
CDR3aa: CASSQDQDRINEQFF; j_gene: TRBJ2-1; v_gene: TRBV4-3; abundance: NA; d_gene: TRBD1
CDR3aa: CASSLWTGVNTEAFF; j_gene: TRBJ1-1; v_gene: TRBV19; abundance: NA; d_gene: TRBD1
CDR3aa: CLVAGLYNEQFF; j_gene: TRBJ2-1; v_gene: TRBV6-5; abundance: once; d_gene: TRBD2
CDR3aa: CATSRDKGPGGSQHF; j_gene: TRBJ1-5; v_gene: TRBV15; abundance: NA; d_gene: NA
CDR3aa: CASTLGGGDRNQPQHF; j_gene: TRBJ1-5; v_gene: TRBV5-6; abundance: NA; d_gene: NA
CDR3aa: CASSHPGQGSNQPQHF; j_gene: TRBJ1-5; v_gene: TRBV7-9; abundance: NA; d_gene: TRBD1